This section outlines one TCR beta chain sequence together with its context. From germline, CDR1 is LGHNA and CDR2 YNFKEQ. CDR3 size: 16 residues. This entry is derived from a study of T cells expressing NK-cell markers. The cDNA for TCR beta came from 5'RACE template switching with UMIs. Reanalyzing the 5' RACE reads, TCRdb keeps one entry per CDR3 protein, without DNA. This table holds about 30,000 distinct CDR3 sequences. The sample taken for sequencing was blood T cells: a sorted CD56 or NKG2C T cell subset, CD4+ or CD8+ T cells, or bulk PBMC T cells (not recorded which). The origin of this receptor is a woman between 18 and 70 years old in good health. The chain carries TRBV4-2 and TRBJ2-4; lacking DNA, the TRBD2 call made by TCRdb goes unchecked. CDR3 region: CASSQHIAGVGNIQYF.